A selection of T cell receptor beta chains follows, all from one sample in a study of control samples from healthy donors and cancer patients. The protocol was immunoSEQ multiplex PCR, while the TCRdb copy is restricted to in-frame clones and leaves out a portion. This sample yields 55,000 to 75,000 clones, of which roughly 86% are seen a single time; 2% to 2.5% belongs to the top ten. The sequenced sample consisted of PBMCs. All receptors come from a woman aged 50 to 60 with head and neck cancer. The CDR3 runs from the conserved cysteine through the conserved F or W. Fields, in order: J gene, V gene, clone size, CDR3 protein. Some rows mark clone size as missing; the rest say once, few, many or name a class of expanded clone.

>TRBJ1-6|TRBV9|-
CASSVVGVDSPLHF
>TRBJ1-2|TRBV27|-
CASSLGGGKAVYTF
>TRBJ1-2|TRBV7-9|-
CASSTDGAGGGRNYGYTF
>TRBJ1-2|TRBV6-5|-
CASNRGRGNYGYTF
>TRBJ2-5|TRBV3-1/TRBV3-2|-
CASSQDMFQETQYF
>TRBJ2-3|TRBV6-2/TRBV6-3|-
CASSSLMRGDTQYF
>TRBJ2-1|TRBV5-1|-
CASSWGNNEQFF
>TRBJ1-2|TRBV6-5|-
CASSYTGAQGDGYTF
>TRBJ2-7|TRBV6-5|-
CASTRGSEQYF
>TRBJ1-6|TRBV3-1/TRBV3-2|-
CASSQAAGTGFSPLHF
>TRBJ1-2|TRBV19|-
CASSIGDRAGGYTF
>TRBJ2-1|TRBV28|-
CASSLASGGGYNEQFF
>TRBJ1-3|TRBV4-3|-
CASSQETAFSGNTIYF
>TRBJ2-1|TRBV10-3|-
CATGKDEQFF
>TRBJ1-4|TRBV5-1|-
CASSLDPGTVGEKLFF
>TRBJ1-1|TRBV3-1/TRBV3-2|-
CASSQGPGVGGAFF
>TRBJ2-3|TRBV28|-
CASSFPRGGGTDTQYF
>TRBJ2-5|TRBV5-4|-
CASSSQRGVQETQYF
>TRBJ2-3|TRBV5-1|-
CASSFPSRGPSTDTQYF
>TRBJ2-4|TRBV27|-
CASSPRLVTKNIQYF
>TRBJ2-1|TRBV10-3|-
CAISESKLAGGFGEQFF
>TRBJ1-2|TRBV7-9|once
CASSPGGDWYGYTF